This entry concerns a single T cell receptor beta chain. Its antigen is unknown. Germline-derived CDR1 and CDR2 are SGHVS and FQNEAQ. This CDR3 contains 14 residues. The V end was cut by 5 bases, the J end by 6 bases, with 14 bases between. TCRdb's table, derived via immunoSEQ multiplex PCR, lists solely in-frame clones and lacks some. The repertoire holds around 16,000 clones, with about 73% as singletons. The unexposed donors gave CD4+ T cells in about 2010-2019, prior to COVID-19. After approximately 10 days of culture, CD4+ T cells were isolated. This sample stems from a study of CD4 T cells in relation to SARS-CoV-2 and coronaviruses. Study-wide background: PBMCs were cultured with antigen for roughly nine days before TCR beta sequencing.

Study-wide results and limits: No crossreactivity against non-spike viral proteins was tested here.

This TCR derives from a human donor in good health. The chain has TRBV7-8 and TRBJ2-1; weak D call: TRBD1 (6 bases). Sequencing was done on a sample of CD4+ T cells from PBMCs, cultured in vitro. The CDR3 sequence: CASSVGGLSNEQFF. In nucleotides, the CDR3 is TGTGCCAGCAGCGTAGGGGGTCTTTCCAATGAGCAGTTCTTC. The variable domain in full, with the rest retrieved from reference TRBV7-8 and TRBJ2-1, is GAGVSQSPRYKVAKRGQDVALRCDPISGHVSLFWYQQALGQGPEFLTYFQNEAQLDKSGLPSDRFFAERPEGSVSTLKIQRTQQEDSAVYLCASSVGGLSNEQFFGPGTRLTVL.